The clone carrying this T cell receptor (beta chain) has just a few counts. This sample was included in a study of blood T cells in healthy people across ages. The use of a sample-barcoded 5' primer and a J-beta primer mix characterized a second PCR of about 6 to 11 cycles. A single record per CDR3 protein comes from TCRdb applying MiXCR to the 5' RACE reads. The table includes about 760,000 distinct CDR3 sequences, around three fifths detected once. CDR1 and CDR2 from the germline V gene are SGHRS and YFSETQ. This CDR3 spans 16 amino acids. V was shortened by 2 bases and J by 9 bases, with 21 bases between the two germline ends. Every participating donor contributed about 10 milliliters of peripheral blood through a draw.

The V gene is TRBV5-1, the J gene TRBJ2-1; a weak D match, TRBD2 (6 bases). The sample was blood. The TCR sequence derives from a man in his forties or fifties in good health. CDR3 in DNA: TGCGCCAGCAGCTTCACCCCGACTAGTGGTAAAGGTGAGCAGTTCTTC. Protein sequence: CASSFTPTSGKGEQFF.